Following are 24 T cell receptor beta chains from one sample sequenced in a study of vaccination and CD4 T cells after COVID-19 (dated 2022 in TCRdb). The sample's treatment or condition label, decoded: roughly ten-day PBMC culture with coronavirus spike peptide pools or control peptides (ViraFEST assay). What these receptors recognize is not known. Libraries were constructed by PCR. Instrument on record: Illumina iSeq 100. TCR sequencing of DNA from cultured CD4+ T cells used the Oncomine TCR Beta short-read assay at the Johns Hopkins FTIC core. Clones were called with MiXCR by TCRdb after fastp trimmed the public reads at Q25, and only in-frame beta chains were retained. Under each unique CDR3 protein, matching rows form one entry showing the most common genes and DNA. For this sample there are 25,000 or so distinct CDR3 sequences; approximately 67% appear just once. Less than 25% of the sample is taken by the ten largest.

Sequenced here: CD4+ T cells from blood, cultured in vitro, sampled after SARS-CoV-2 vaccination. The receptors derive from a human donor who received a COVID-19 vaccine.

J is TRBJ1-1 and V is TRBV15, with D tentatively TRBD1 (5 bases). Trimming removed 1 base at V and 11 bases at J, with 11 bases between. This CDR3 has 12 residues. The germline gives CDR1 LNHNV, CDR2 YYDKDF (reference sequence). The DNA of the CDR3 is TGTGCCACCAGCAGAGTTCAGGGTTACGCTTTCTTT. Translating it yields CATSRVQGYAFF.

The V call is TRBV6-2 or TRBV6-3, the J call TRBJ2-7; the D call may be TRBD1 or TRBD2 (5 bases each). Germline values: CDR1 MNHEY, CDR2 SVGEGT. The length of the CDR3 is 18 residues. Trimming stripped 2 bases from V and 0 bases from J, with 20 bases between. The CDR3 DNA reads TGTGCCAGCAGTTACCCGATCTTGAGGGGCCCTAGCTCCTACGAGCAGTACTTC. It codes for CASSYPILRGPSSYEQYF.

The chain links TRBV7-3 to TRBJ2-5; 8 bases fit TRBD2. Germline V gene sequence: CDR1 SGHTA, CDR2 FQGTGA. CDR3 length equals 15 residues. V dropped 5 bases and J dropped 5; count of bases not matched to a gene: 10. The CDR3 reads CASSPSGLVGETQYF. In nucleotides, the CDR3 is TGTGCCAGCAGCCCCTCGGGACTAGTGGGCGAGACCCAGTACTTC.

The rearrangement links TRBV19 to TRBJ1-5; D might be TRBD1 (6 bases). Germline V gene sequence: CDR1 LNHDA, CDR2 SQIVND (reference sequence). This CDR3 is built from 14 residues. V was cut by 4 bases and J by 7 bases, with 14 bases left in between. The CDR3 sequence is CASSTHRVEQPQHF. The CDR3 DNA reads TGTGCCAGTAGTACCCACAGGGTCGAGCAGCCCCAGCATTTT.

Points on this clonotype: The junction shows a germline mismatch at one end, possibly a read error. The rearrangement uses TRBV19 and TRBJ1-1; no firm D call. The CDR3 is 11 residues long. The germline V gene has CDR1 LNHDA and CDR2 SQIVND (reference sequence). CDR3: CVSSIFGEAFF. Here the CDR3 DNA reads TGTGTCAGTAGTATCTTCGGTGAAGCTTTCTTT.

The chain couples TRBV7-9 to TRBJ1-3; possible D gene TRBD1, 6 bases. V was pared by 4 bases and J by 1 base, with 8 bases between. The CDR3 is made up of 14 amino acids. Per germline, CDR1 SEHNR and CDR2 FQNEAQ (reference sequence). CDR3 amino acids: CASSSGVSGNTIYF. Written as DNA, the CDR3 is TGTGCCAGCAGCTCAGGGGTGTCTGGAAACACCATATATTTT.

The chain links TRBV11-3 to TRBJ2-7, with a tentative D call TRBD1 (6 bases). V was pared by 5 bases and J by 6 bases, with 20 bases between. The CDR3 consists of 15 residues. Germline V gives CDR1 SGHNT, CDR2 YENEEA. The CDR3 bases are TGTGCCAGCAGCCGCCTGACAGGCGCTTCGGCCGAGCAGTACTTC. Translation gives CASSRLTGASAEQYF.

This clonotype was counted only a few times. The J gene is TRBJ1-1, the V gene TRBV7-9, with a tentative D call TRBD1 (6 bases). The CDR3 contains 12 residues. CDR1 SEHNR and CDR2 FQNEAQ come from the germline V gene (reference sequence). The V and J ends lost 5 bases and 8 bases respectively, with 12 bases between them. DNA of the CDR3: TGTGCCAGCAGCGCCCACAGGGAGGAAGCTTTCTTT. This codes for CASSAHREEAFF. The full variable domain, rest sourced from reference TRBV7-9 and TRBJ1-1, is DTGVSQNPRHKITKRGQNVTFRCDPISEHNRLYWYRQTLGQGPEFLTYFQNEAQLEKSRLLSDRFSAERPKGSFSTLEIQRTEQGDSAMYLCASSAHREEAFFGQGTRLTVV.

The chain is built from TRBV5-4 and TRBJ2-7; possibly TRBD2 for D (6 bases). Trimming left V 6 bases short and J 5 bases short, with 15 bases between. The germline gives CDR1 SGHNT, CDR2 YYREEE (reference sequence). The CDR3 sequence is 13 residues long. In DNA form, the CDR3 reads TGTGCCAGCACCTCAGCTGGAGGGAACGAGCAGTACTTC. This sequence encodes CASTSAGGNEQYF.

This clonotype was counted between two and nine times. The chain couples TRBV2 to TRBJ1-6; D remains ambiguous. In germline, CDR1 is SNHLY, CDR2 FYNNEI. V was shortened by 2 bases and J by 9 bases, with 2 bases between the two germline ends. CDR3 size: 11 residues. The DNA of the CDR3 is TGTGCCAGCAGTGAAAGTTCACCCCTCCACTTT. Its protein product is CASSESSPLHF.

This clonotype appeared once. The chain is built from TRBV20-1 and TRBJ2-1; 7 bases map to TRBD1. Germline trimming cut 6 bases from V and 7 bases from J; bases unmatched to any gene: 6. This CDR3 is built from 12 residues. CDR1 is DFQATT and CDR2 is SNEGSKA in the germline V gene (reference sequence). This chain's CDR3 is CSARQGINEQFF. In nucleotides, the CDR3 is TGCAGTGCAAGACAGGGTATTAATGAGCAGTTCTTC.

Only a few counts were recorded for this clonotype. The chain is built from TRBV27 and TRBJ1-2, with a tentative D call TRBD1 (6 bases). The CDR3 is 16 amino acids. Trimming stripped 2 bases from V and 3 bases from J, with 16 bases between. Germline V gene sequence: CDR1 MNHEY, CDR2 SMNVEV (reference sequence). The CDR3 is CASSLTLPTGDYGYTF. The CDR3 region has the DNA TGTGCCAGCAGTTTAACCCTCCCGACAGGAGACTATGGCTACACCTTC.

The chain employs TRBV7-9 and TRBJ2-1, with 11 bases identical to TRBD2. J lost 6 bases, V lost 6 bases, and 7 bases had no gene match. This CDR3 has 15 residues. The V gene's germline CDR1 is SEHNR and CDR2 FQNEAQ (reference sequence). Here the CDR3 reads CASRLIAGGTNEQFF. The CDR3 region has the DNA TGTGCCAGCAGGTTAATAGCGGGGGGGACCAATGAGCAGTTCTTC.

The chain is built from TRBV6-1 and TRBJ1-6; D not certain. CDR3 length equals 12 residues. Germline CDR1 is MNHNS and CDR2 is SASEGT. The ends were cut back, 8 bases at V and 10 bases at J, with 12 bases in the middle. The CDR3 is CASEGLGSPLHF. The DNA for the CDR3 is TGTGCCAGCGAGGGTCTTGGGTCACCCCTCCACTTT.

This clonotype was counted between two and nine times. The gene calls are TRBV6-1 and TRBJ1-6; D perhaps matches TRBD1 (5 bases). Between the trimmed V and J ends, which lost 5 bases and 9 bases, there was a span of 17 bases. Looked up from germline, CDR1 is MNHNS and CDR2 is SASEGT. The CDR3 has 15 amino acids. This CDR3 reads CASSIQQDMGSPLHF. The CDR3 DNA is TGTGCCAGCAGTATACAACAGGATATGGGTTCACCCCTCCACTTT.

This chain uses TRBV20-1 with TRBJ2-3; no reliable D call. Germline assignment: CDR1 DFQATT and CDR2 SNEGSKA (reference sequence). The CDR3 consists of 11 residues. Trimming shortened V by 5 bases and J by 6 bases, and 9 bases separated the two germline ends. CDR3 loop: CSAAFTDTQYF. DNA of the CDR3: TGCAGTGCTGCATTCACGGATACGCAGTATTTT.

CDR3 in DNA: TGTGCCAGCAGCTTTAGTAGGGGGGGCCAAGAGACCCAGTACTTC. This translates into CASSFSRGGQETQYF. The gene calls are TRBV7-8 and TRBJ2-5, with D maybe TRBD2 (7 bases). The germline V gene has CDR1 SGHVS and CDR2 FQNEAQ. CDR3 length: 15 residues. V shed 3 bases and J shed 1 base, with 12 bases lying between them.

This clonotype has a single count. The chain has TRBV5-1 and TRBJ2-5, with 9 bases aligning to TRBD1. In germline, CDR1 is SGHRS, CDR2 YFSETQ. Unmatched junction bases numbered 9, after V lost 4 bases and J lost 5 bases. There are 15 residues in the CDR3. This chain's CDR3 is CASSPTGGGWETQYF. For the CDR3, the DNA is TGCGCCAGCAGCCCCACAGGGGGCGGTTGGGAGACCCAGTACTTC. Full variable domain (remainder filled in from reference TRBV5-1 and TRBJ2-5): KAGVTQTPRYLIKTRGQQVTLSCSPISGHRSVSWYQQTPGQGLQFLFEYFSETQRNKGNFPGRFSGRQFSNSRSEMNVSTLELGDSALYLCASSPTGGGWETQYFGPGTRLLVL.

This chain links TRBV7-9 with TRBJ2-7, with 12 bases fitting TRBD2. V lost 5 bases, J lost 7 bases, and 6 bases stayed unmatched. Germline values: CDR1 SEHNR, CDR2 FQNEAQ (reference sequence). CDR3 size: 14 residues. The DNA for the CDR3 is TGTGCCAGCAGCGTACTAGCGGGGGGCAGGGAGCAGTACTTC. Encoded protein: CASSVLAGGREQYF.

The chain combines TRBV14 with TRBJ1-2, with TRBD1 matching 10 bases. The germline V gene encodes CDR1 SGHDN and CDR2 FVKESK. This CDR3 is 13 amino acids long. The V gene end was trimmed by 7 bases and the J gene end by 6 bases; junction bases not matched to a gene: 5. The DNA of the CDR3 is TGTGCCAGCACCGTCGGACAGGGGGATGGCTACACCTTC. It encodes CASTVGQGDGYTF.

The V gene is TRBV19, the J gene TRBJ2-7, with 11 bases matching TRBD1. The CDR3 contains 15 residues. V lost 5 bases to trimming and J lost 3 bases; unmatched junction nucleotides: 6. Germline V gene sequence: CDR1 LNHDA, CDR2 SQIVND (reference sequence). CDR3 sequence reads: CASSPRGTGGYEQYF. The DNA of the CDR3 is TGTGCCAGTAGTCCCCGGGGGACAGGGGGCTACGAGCAGTACTTC.

The rearrangement links TRBV19 to TRBJ1-1, with D possibly TRBD1 on 5 matching bases. CDR1 is LNHDA and CDR2 is SQIVND in the germline V gene (reference sequence). V lost 4 bases and J lost 1, with 13 bases in between. This CDR3 has 15 amino acids. The CDR3 spells CASSKTELTNTEAFF. DNA of the CDR3: TGTGCCAGTAGTAAGACAGAGCTGACGAACACTGAAGCTTTCTTT.

This rearrangement joins TRBV6-5 to TRBJ1-1; D not resolved. CDR3 length equals 15 residues. In germline, CDR1 is MNHEY, CDR2 SVGAGI. The V and J ends lost 2 bases and 2 bases respectively, with 12 bases between them. CDR3 residues: CASSYGGPSNTEAFF. CDR3 sequence (DNA): TGTGCCAGCAGTTACGGTGGACCTAGCAACACTGAAGCTTTCTTT.

The chain recombines TRBV30 with TRBJ1-1; the D is unclear. The length of the CDR3 is 13 residues. The germline gives CDR1 GTSNPN, CDR2 SVGIG (reference sequence). Trimming stripped 1 base from V and 4 bases from J, with 10 bases between. The CDR3 region is CAWSGQLFTEAFF. The CDR3 coding sequence is TGTGCCTGGAGTGGTCAGTTGTTCACTGAAGCTTTCTTT.